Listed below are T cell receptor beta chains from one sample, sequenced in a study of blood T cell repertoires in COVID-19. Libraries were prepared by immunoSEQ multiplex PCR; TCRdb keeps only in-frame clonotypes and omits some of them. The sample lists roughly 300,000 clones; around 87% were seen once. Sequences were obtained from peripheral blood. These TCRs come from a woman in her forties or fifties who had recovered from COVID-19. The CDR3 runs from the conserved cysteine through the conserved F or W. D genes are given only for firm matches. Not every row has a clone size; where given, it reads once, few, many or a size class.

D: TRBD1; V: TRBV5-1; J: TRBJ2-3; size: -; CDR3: CASSEHTGGTDTQYF; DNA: TGCGCCAGCAGCGAACATACAGGGGGCACAGATACGCAGTATTTT
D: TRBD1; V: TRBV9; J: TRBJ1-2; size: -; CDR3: CASSGDRAGYYGYTF; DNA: TGTGCCAGCAGCGGCGACAGGGCGGGGTACTATGGCTACACCTTC
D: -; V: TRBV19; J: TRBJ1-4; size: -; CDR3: CASTNPPPGLGNEKLFF; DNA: TGTGCCAGTACCAACCCCCCCCCAGGGTTGGGAAATGAAAAACTGTTTTTT
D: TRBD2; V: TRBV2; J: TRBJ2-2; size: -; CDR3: CASKALAGVGELFF; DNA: TGTGCCAGCAAAGCCCTAGCGGGAGTCGGGGAGCTGTTTTTT
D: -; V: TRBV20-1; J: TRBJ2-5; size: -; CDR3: CSASYWANQETQYF; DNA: TGCAGTGCTAGTTACTGGGCAAATCAAGAGACCCAGTACTTC
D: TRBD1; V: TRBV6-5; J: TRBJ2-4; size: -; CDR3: CASRTRTGYQYF; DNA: TGTGCCAGCAGAACGAGGACAGGGTATCAGTACTTC
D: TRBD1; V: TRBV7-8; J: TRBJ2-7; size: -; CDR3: CASSLGAGTGTYEQYF; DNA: TGTGCCAGCAGCTTAGGGGCCGGGACAGGAACCTACGAGCAGTACTTC
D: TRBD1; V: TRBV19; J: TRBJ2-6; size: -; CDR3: CASRLQGDGANVLTF; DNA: TGTGCCAGTCGACTACAGGGGGACGGGGCCAACGTCCTGACTTTC
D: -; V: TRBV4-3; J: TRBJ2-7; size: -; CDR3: CASSQDVKESYEQYF; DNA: TGCGCCAGCAGCCAAGATGTCAAAGAGAGCTACGAGCAGTACTTC
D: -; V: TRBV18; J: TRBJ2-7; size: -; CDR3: CASSPGQIYEQYF; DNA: TGTGCCAGCTCACCTGGACAGATCTACGAGCAGTACTTC
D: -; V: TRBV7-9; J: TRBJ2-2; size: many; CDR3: CASSVQDTGELFF; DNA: TGTGCCAGCAGCGTCCAGGACACCGGGGAGCTGTTTTTT
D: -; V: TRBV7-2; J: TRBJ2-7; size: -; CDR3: CASSLAPGRYEQYF; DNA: TGTGCCAGCAGCTTAGCCCCAGGGCGATACGAGCAGTACTTC
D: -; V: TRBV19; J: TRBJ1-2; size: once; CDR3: CASSGIGLYGYTF; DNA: TGTGCCAGTAGTGGCATCGGGTTATATGGCTACACCTTC
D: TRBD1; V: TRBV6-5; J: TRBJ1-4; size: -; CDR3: CASSTRQGTSEKLFF; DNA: TGTGCCAGCAGTACAAGACAGGGTACCAGTGAAAAACTGTTTTTT
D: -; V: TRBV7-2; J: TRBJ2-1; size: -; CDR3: CASSLFSSAAGSGGQFF; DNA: TGTGCCAGCAGCTTATTTAGTTCCGCGGCCGGGTCCGGTGGGCAGTTCTTC
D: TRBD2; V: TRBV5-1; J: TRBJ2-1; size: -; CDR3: CASSLQLAGGGEQFF; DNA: TGCGCCAGCAGCTTACAACTAGCGGGAGGGGGGGAGCAGTTCTTC
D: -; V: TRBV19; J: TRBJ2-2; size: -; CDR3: CASSSTSNGELFF; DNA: TGTGCCAGTAGTTCAACCAGTAACGGGGAGCTGTTTTTT
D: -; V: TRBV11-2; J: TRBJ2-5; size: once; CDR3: CASSLEVGTKTQYF; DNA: TGTGCCAGCAGCTTAGAAGTGGGGACAAAGACCCAGTACTTC
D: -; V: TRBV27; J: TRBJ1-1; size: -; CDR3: CASSYGSGAEAFF; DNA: TGTGCCAGCAGTTACGGGAGCGGCGCTGAAGCTTTCTTT
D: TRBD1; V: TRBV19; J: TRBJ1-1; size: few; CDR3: CASRVRGQAFF; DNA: TGTGCCAGTCGTGTAAGGGGGCAAGCTTTCTTT
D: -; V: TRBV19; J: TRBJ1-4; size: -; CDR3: CASSPDSLRISFNEKLFF; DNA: TGTGCCAGTAGCCCTGACAGCCTTCGGATATCATTTAATGAAAAACTGTTTTTT
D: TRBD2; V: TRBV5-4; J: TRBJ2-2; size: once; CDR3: CASSPGTSPLTGELFF; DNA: TGTGCCAGCAGCCCCGGGACTAGCCCCCTTACCGGGGAGCTGTTTTTT